Detailed here is one TCR beta chain. Its matching antigen is unknown. CDR1 and CDR2 (germline): MGHRA, YSYEKL. With 2 bases removed from V and 3 bases from J, the gap between germline ends came to 7 bases. CDR3 size: 13 residues. The data belong to a study of identical twins. TCRdb analysed the 5' RACE reads with MiXCR anew, one entry per CDR3 protein. This sample has around 570,000 distinct CDR3 sequences, with roughly 9.5% found just once. Study-wide results and limits: The more abundant beta clonotypes in cord blood had fewer insertions, and memory repertoires did not show this. Analyses of zero insertions could be partly confounded by invariant MAIT and iNKT cells.

These data were also filed under a second study, of yellow fever vaccine responses in identical twins.

This clonotype was sampled from a woman aged 18-29 years in good health. Material: PBMCs. The chain combines TRBV4-1 with TRBJ2-5; no definite D call. The chain's CDR3 is CASSQRREETQYF. The DNA for the CDR3 is TGCGCCAGCAGCCAACGACGAGAAGAGACCCAGTACTTC.